These 3 T cell receptor beta chains came from one sample sequenced in a study of blood T cells in healthy people across ages. For the second PCR, which ran for 7 to 11 cycles, a sample-barcoded 5' primer and a J-beta primer mix were used. In TCRdb, the 5' RACE reads were re-called with MiXCR into one record per CDR3 protein. Among almost 1 million distinct CDR3 sequences listed, about 51% were seen once. Sequenced sample: blood. Receptors originate from a woman aged 55-69 years in good health.

The V gene is TRBV5-1, the J gene TRBJ2-1, with 14 bases that match TRBD2. V gave up 6 bases and J gave up 3 bases; unmatched junction bases: 11. CDR1 is SGHRS, CDR2 YFSETQ, per germline. The CDR3 contains 18 residues. CDR3: CASNGLAGGLGDYNEQFF. The CDR3 bases are TGCGCCAGCAACGGACTAGCGGGAGGTCTTGGGGACTACAATGAGCAGTTCTTC. The whole variable domain, filled in from reference TRBV5-1 and TRBJ2-1, reads KAGVTQTPRYLIKTRGQQVTLSCSPISGHRSVSWYQQTPGQGLQFLFEYFSETQRNKGNFPGRFSGRQFSNSRSEMNVSTLELGDSALYLCASNGLAGGLGDYNEQFFGPGTRLTVL.

The chain joins TRBV7-3 to TRBJ1-1; a possible D gene is TRBD1 (6 bases). This CDR3 has 14 amino acids. Germline-derived CDR1 and CDR2 are SGHTA and FQGTGA. Trimming shortened V by 2 bases and J by 4 bases, and 11 bases separated the two germline ends. The CDR3 region is CASSLQGRTTEAFF. The CDR3 bases are TGTGCCAGCAGCTTACAGGGGCGGACCACTGAAGCTTTCTTT. Looking up the rest from reference TRBV7-3 and TRBJ1-1 gives the full variable domain: GAGVSQTPSNKVTEKGKYVELRCDPISGHTALYWYRQSLGQGPEFLIYFQGTGAADDSGLPNDRFFAVRPEGSVSTLKIQRTERGDSAVYLCASSLQGRTTEAFFGQGTRLTVV.

Only one count was recorded for this clonotype. This chain links TRBV20-1 with TRBJ2-5, with a tentative D call TRBD1 (6 bases). The CDR3 runs 13 residues. Germline V lookup: CDR1 DFQATT, CDR2 SNEGSKA (reference sequence). V was pared by 0 bases and J by 4 bases, with 9 bases between. The CDR3 bases are TGCAGTGCTAGAGAAACAGGGCGAGAGACCCAGTACTTC. Translating it yields CSARETGRETQYF.